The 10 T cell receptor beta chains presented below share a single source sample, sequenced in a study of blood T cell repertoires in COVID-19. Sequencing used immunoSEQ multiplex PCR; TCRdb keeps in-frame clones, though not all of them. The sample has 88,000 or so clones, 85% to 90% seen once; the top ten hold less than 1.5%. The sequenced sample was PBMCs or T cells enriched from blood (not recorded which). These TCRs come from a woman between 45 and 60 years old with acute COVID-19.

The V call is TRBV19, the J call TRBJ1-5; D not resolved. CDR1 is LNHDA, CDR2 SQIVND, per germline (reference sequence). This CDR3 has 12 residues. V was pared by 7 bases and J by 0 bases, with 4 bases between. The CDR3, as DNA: TGTGCCAGTACAGATAGCAATCAGCCCCAGCATTTT. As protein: CASTDSNQPQHF. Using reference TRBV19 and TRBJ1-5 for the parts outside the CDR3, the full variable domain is DGGITQSPKYLFRKEGQNVTLSCEQNLNHDAMYWYRQDPGQGLRLIYYSQIVNDFQKGDIAEGYSVSREKKESFPLTVTSAQKNPTAFYLCASTDSNQPQHFGDGTRLSIL.

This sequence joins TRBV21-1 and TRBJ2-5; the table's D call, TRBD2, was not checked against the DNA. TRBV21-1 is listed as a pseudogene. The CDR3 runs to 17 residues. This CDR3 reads CASSKEASGTYQETQYF. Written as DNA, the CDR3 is TGTGCCAGCAGCAAAGAGGCTAGCGGGACGTACCAAGAGACCCAGTACTTC.

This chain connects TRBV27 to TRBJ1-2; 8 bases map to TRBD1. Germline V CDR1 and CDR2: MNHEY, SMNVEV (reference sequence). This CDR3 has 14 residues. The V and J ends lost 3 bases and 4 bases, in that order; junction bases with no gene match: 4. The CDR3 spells CASSLDRARYGYTF. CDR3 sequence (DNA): TGTGCCAGCAGTTTGGACAGGGCTCGCTATGGCTACACCTTC.

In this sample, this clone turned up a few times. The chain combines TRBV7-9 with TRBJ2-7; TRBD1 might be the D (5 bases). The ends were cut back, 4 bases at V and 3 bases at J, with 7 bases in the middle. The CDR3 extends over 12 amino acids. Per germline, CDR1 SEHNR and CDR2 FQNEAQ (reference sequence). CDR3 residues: CASSSQGYEQYF. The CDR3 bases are TGTGCCAGCAGCTCCCAGGGCTACGAGCAGTACTTC.

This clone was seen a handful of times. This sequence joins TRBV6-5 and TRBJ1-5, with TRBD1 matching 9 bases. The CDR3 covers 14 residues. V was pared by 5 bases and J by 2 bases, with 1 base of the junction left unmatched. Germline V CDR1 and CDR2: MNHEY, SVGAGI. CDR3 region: CASSTGGGNQPQHF. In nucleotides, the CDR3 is TGTGCCAGCAGTACAGGGGGCGGCAATCAGCCCCAGCATTTT.

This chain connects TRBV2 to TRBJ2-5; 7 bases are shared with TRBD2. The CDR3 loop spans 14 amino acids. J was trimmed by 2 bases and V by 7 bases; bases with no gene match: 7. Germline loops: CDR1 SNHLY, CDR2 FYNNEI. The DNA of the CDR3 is TGTGCCAGCACCTTGGAGCGGGGACAAGAGACCCAGTACTTC. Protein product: CASTLERGQETQYF.

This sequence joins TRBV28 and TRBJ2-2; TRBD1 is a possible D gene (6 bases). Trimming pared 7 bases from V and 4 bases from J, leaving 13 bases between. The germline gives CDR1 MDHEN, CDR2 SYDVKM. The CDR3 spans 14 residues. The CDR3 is CASTTGQSTGELFF. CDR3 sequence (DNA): TGTGCCAGCACAACGGGACAAAGCACCGGGGAGCTGTTTTTT.

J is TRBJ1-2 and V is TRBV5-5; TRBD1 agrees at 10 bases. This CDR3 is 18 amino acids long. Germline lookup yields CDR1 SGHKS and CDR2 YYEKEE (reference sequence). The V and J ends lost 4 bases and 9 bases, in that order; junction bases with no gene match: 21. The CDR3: CASSPQISSSWDRGSYTF. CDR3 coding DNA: TGTGCCAGCAGCCCCCAAATCAGCTCATCCTGGGACAGGGGAAGCTACACCTTC. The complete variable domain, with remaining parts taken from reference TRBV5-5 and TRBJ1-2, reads DAGVTQSPTHLIKTRGQQVTLRCSPISGHKSVSWYQQVLGQGPQFIFQYYEKEERGRGNFPDRFSARQFPNYSSELNVNALLLGDSALYLCASSPQISSSWDRGSYTFGSGTRLTVV.

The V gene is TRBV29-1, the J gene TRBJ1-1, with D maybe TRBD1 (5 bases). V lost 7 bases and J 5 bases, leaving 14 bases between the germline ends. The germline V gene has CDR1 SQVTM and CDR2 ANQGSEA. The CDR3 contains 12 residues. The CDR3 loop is CSGGHKGTEAFF. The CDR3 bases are TGCAGCGGAGGACATAAGGGGACTGAAGCTTTCTTT.

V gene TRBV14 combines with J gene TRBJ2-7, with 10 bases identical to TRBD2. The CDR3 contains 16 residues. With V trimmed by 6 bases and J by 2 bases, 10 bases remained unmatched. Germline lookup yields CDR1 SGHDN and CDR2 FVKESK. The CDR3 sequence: CASRPKLAGGTYEQYF. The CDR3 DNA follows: TGTGCCAGCAGACCCAAATTAGCGGGAGGAACCTACGAGCAGTACTTC.